Following are 4 T cell receptor beta chains from one sample sequenced in a study of blood T cell repertoires in COVID-19. Profiled with immunoSEQ multiplex PCR; TCRdb holds only in-frame clones, not every one. The sample includes 200,000 to 250,000 clones, 80% to 85% of them seen just once. Sequencing input: peripheral blood. The receptor set was obtained from a woman older than 75 with active or convalescent COVID-19.

The chain uses TRBV27 and TRBJ1-2; possibly TRBD1 for D (5 bases). Germline assignment: CDR1 MNHEY and CDR2 SMNVEV (reference sequence). The CDR3 sequence is 14 residues long. Trimming removed 2 bases from V and 5 bases from J, with 12 bases in between. The CDR3 region has the DNA TGTGCCAGCAGTTTACTCAGGGCAGGATATGGCTACACCTTC. It is translated as CASSLLRAGYGYTF.

The chain joins TRBV7-9 to TRBJ1-2, with 11 nucleotides matching TRBD1. V was pared by 2 bases and J by 7 bases, with 12 bases of the junction left unmatched. The germline CDR1 and CDR2 sequences are SEHNR and FQNEAQ (reference sequence). CDR3 size: 17 residues. The CDR3 nucleotides read TGTGCCAGCAGCTTATCGGACAGGGGGCTATGGAGCGGTGGCTACACCTTC. Encoded protein: CASSLSDRGLWSGGYTF.

This chain uses TRBV5-4 with TRBJ2-1, with TRBD2 matching 9 bases. With V trimmed by 0 bases and J by 0 bases, 10 bases remained unmatched. The CDR3 totals 19 residues. Germline V CDR1 and CDR2: SGHNT, YYREEE (reference sequence). The CDR3 reads CASSLGLAGPRSSYNEQFF. The CDR3 bases are TGTGCCAGCAGCTTGGGTCTAGCGGGACCCAGGAGCTCCTACAATGAGCAGTTCTTC.

The rearrangement uses TRBV5-1 and TRBJ1-1; TRBD1 matches 9 bases. The germline V gene has CDR1 SGHRS and CDR2 YFSETQ. V lost 2 bases, J lost 0 bases, and 5 bases stayed unmatched. The CDR3 is 16 amino acids. CDR3 protein: CASSLQGAEMNTEAFF. For the CDR3, the DNA is TGCGCCAGCAGCTTACAGGGGGCGGAGATGAACACTGAAGCTTTCTTT.